Detailed here is one T cell receptor beta chain. CDR1 and CDR2 from the germline V gene are MNHEY and SVGEGT. This CDR3 region has 17 residues. Trimming cost V 6 bases and J 0 bases; bases outside gene matches: 5. These data are taken from a study of identical twins. TCRdb ran MiXCR on the 5' RACE reads and lists one entry per CDR3 protein. Of roughly 690,000 distinct CDR3 sequences in the sample, over 5% were seen once. This sequence originates from a man aged 18 to 30 in good health. The chain uses TRBV6-2 or TRBV6-3 and TRBJ2-1; 13 nucleotides match TRBD2. The sample comprised naive T cells sorted from blood. CDR3 protein: CASSGLAGESSYNEQFF. The CDR3 DNA follows: TGTGCCAGCAGCGGACTAGCGGGAGAGTCCTCCTACAATGAGCAGTTCTTC.